The following is a TCR beta chain sequence with its context. TCRdb keeps only in-frame clones here, not all; method: immunoSEQ multiplex PCR. The sample lists approximately 210,000 clones, roughly 80% seen once, with under 12% in the top ten. This sample was taken from a study of blood T cell repertoires in COVID-19. Trimming took 5 bases from V and 4 from J, leaving 24 bases between them. This CDR3 spans 18 amino acids. Germline loops: CDR1 MNHNY, CDR2 SVGAGI (reference sequence). The clonotype was recovered from a woman aged 80 or over with COVID-19, enrolled during active disease. The source material was peripheral blood. The chain carries TRBV6-6 and TRBJ1-5, with D perhaps TRBD1 (6 bases). The CDR3 spells CASSRTGLFGVGNQPQHF. The CDR3 nucleotides are TGTGCCAGCAGTCGAACAGGGTTATTCGGGGTCGGAAATCAGCCCCAGCATTTT.